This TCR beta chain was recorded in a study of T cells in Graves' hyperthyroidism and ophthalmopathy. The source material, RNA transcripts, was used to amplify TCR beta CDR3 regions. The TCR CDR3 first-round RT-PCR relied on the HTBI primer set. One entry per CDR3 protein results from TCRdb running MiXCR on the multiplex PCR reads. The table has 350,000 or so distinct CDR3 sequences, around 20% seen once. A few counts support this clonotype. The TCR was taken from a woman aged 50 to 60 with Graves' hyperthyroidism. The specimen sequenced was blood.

In DNA, the CDR3 is TGTGCCAGTAGTACCTCCGACCCGGGGATTAATCAGCCCCAGCATTTT. Its protein is CASSTSDPGINQPQHF. The V gene is TRBV19, the J gene TRBJ1-5, with no clear D. The CDR3 runs to 16 residues. Deletions cut 4 bases from V and 4 bases from J, with 17 bases between. The V gene's germline CDR1 is LNHDA and CDR2 SQIVND (reference sequence).